The clone carrying this TCR beta chain was picked up many times. Its specificity is not known. The data were obtained in a study of T-cell reconstitution after alpha-beta-depleted transplantation in children. Findings and limits, study-wide: A year post-transplant, T-cell counts and diversity derived mostly from newly produced T cells.

V lost 2 bases, J lost 5 bases, and 7 bases stayed unmatched. The CDR3 runs to 15 residues. Germline lookup yields CDR1 SGHRS and CDR2 YFSETQ. The library targeted TCRbeta and was prepared with unique molecular identifiers. From the PCR reads, TCRdb called clonotypes with MiXCR, one entry per CDR3 protein. The table records hundreds of thousands of distinct CDR3 sequences, around 13% of them present only once. This sequence joins TRBV5-1 and TRBJ2-5; 9 bases map to TRBD2. The clonotype comes from a girl aged 2 to 10 with congenital amegakaryocytic thrombocytopenia, due to receive a stem cell transplant. The specimen comprised PBMCs, sampled before TCRalphabeta/CD19-depleted stem cell transplant. The CDR3 here is CASSFGGGVRETQYF. The DNA for the CDR3 is TGCGCCAGCAGCTTCGGCGGGGGGGTTCGGGAGACCCAGTACTTC.